The source of this TCR beta chain is a study of blood T cells in healthy people across ages. Study-wide results and limits: Possibly, changes in expanded clonotypes were confounded because donor CMV status was unknown. Diversity was higher, and naive CD4+ cells more numerous, in long-lived donors than in aged donors. Because sorting was not performed, PBMCs prevented conclusive naive versus antigen-experienced comparison.

The CDR3 covers 15 residues. Trimming cost V 3 bases and J 2 bases; bases outside gene matches: 3. Sample-barcoded 5' priming and a J-beta primer mix drove a second PCR of roughly 7 to 11 cycles. TCRdb re-derived calls from the 5' RACE reads in MiXCR, one entry per CDR3 protein. The table lists about 670,000 distinct CDR3 sequences, more than 45% of them singletons, with 13% in the top ten. This clonotype was observed at least ten times. Its antigen remains unknown. Researchers collected 9.5 to 10 milliliters of peripheral blood from every single donor. The sequence came from an elderly woman in good health. Sample: blood. This chain uses TRBV12-3 or TRBV12-4 with TRBJ2-1, with 8 bases identical to TRBD1. CDR3 protein: CASSFRDRTYNEQFF. The CDR3 coding sequence is TGTGCCAGCAGTTTTAGGGACAGGACCTACAATGAGCAGTTCTTC.